Listed below are T cell receptor beta chains from one sample, sequenced in a study of blood T cell repertoires in COVID-19. TCRdb keeps only in-frame clones here, not all; method: immunoSEQ multiplex PCR. The table has some 300,000 clones, 85% to 90% seen once; the top ten hold approximately 6.5%. Specimen: peripheral blood. All receptors derive from a woman in her forties or fifties with COVID-19, enrolled during active disease. Both conserved end residues are part of each CDR3. A D gene is named only where the DNA matches it firmly. A row's size may be missing; if present it is once, few, many or a size class.

clone size,J gene,D gene,V gene,CDR3 DNA,CDR3 protein
-,TRBJ1-4,TRBD1,TRBV18,TGTGCCAGCTCACCCCGGACAGGGGGGGATGAAAAACTGTTTTTT,CASSPRTGGDEKLFF
-,TRBJ1-4,TRBD1,TRBV30,TGTGCCTGGAGATCGGGACAGGGGAATGAAAAACTGTTTTTT,CAWRSGQGNEKLFF
-,TRBJ2-1,TRBD2,TRBV6-4,TGTGCCAGCAGTGACGGGACTAGCGTACACAATGAGCAGTTCTTC,CASSDGTSVHNEQFF
-,TRBJ1-1,-,TRBV11-2,TGTGCCAGCAGCTTAGTCTTAGGGCGGGCTGAAGCTTTCTTT,CASSLVLGRAEAFF
-,TRBJ2-5,TRBD2,TRBV6-5,TGTGCCAGCAGGGGACTAGCGGAGGCGGGAGAGACCCAGTACTTC,CASRGLAEAGETQYF
-,TRBJ2-7,TRBD1,TRBV7-9,TGTGCCAGCAGCTTAGGCGACAGGGGTTTCACCCACTTC,CASSLGDRGFTHF
-,TRBJ1-1,-,TRBV3-1/TRBV3-2,TGTGCCAGCAGCCAAGGCCTCAGGGGCACTGAAGCTTTCTTT,CASSQGLRGTEAFF
once,TRBJ2-3,TRBD2,TRBV5-1,TGCGCCAGCAGCCCTGCGGTAGGAGCGGGAGGTGGAGATACGCAGTATTTT,CASSPAVGAGGGDTQYF
-,TRBJ2-5,TRBD2,TRBV5-1,TGCGCCAGCAGCTTGGCCGGGGGGGCTGAGACCCAGTACTTC,CASSLAGGAETQYF
-,TRBJ2-7,-,TRBV11-3,TGTGCCAGCAGAGAGAGAACAGGGACCTCCTACGAGCAGTACTTC,CASRERTGTSYEQYF
-,TRBJ2-1,-,TRBV11-1,TGTGCCAGCAGCAAGAGACCCCAACTAAACAATGAGCAGTTCTTC,CASSKRPQLNNEQFF
-,TRBJ1-2,-,TRBV23-1,TGCGCCAGCAGTCAATATTGTACCGGGTGGAACTATGGCTACACCTTC,CASSQYCTGWNYGYTF
-,TRBJ2-2,-,TRBV5-1,TGCGCCAGCAGCTTGGAGTCTGGCAGGGAGCTGTTTTTT,CASSLESGRELFF
-,TRBJ2-2,-,TRBV7-9,TGTGCCAGCAGCTTGACTGACACCGGGGAGCTGTTTTTT,CASSLTDTGELFF
-,TRBJ2-1,-,TRBV14,TGTGCCAGCAGCCAACCGCAGGGGATCTACAATGAGCAGTTCTTC,CASSQPQGIYNEQFF
-,TRBJ1-1,TRBD1,TRBV5-1,TGCGCCAGCAGCACGGGGACAGGGAGGACTGAAGCTTTCTTT,CASSTGTGRTEAFF
-,TRBJ2-1,-,TRBV4-2,TGTGCCAGCAGCCAAGATCTAAGTGCCCCCAATGAGCAGTTCTTC,CASSQDLSAPNEQFF
-,TRBJ2-5,-,TRBV5-5,TGTGCCAGCAGCTTGCGTCAGGGGCGGGTACAAGAGACCCAGTACTTC,CASSLRQGRVQETQYF
-,TRBJ2-1,TRBD2,TRBV4-2,TGTGCCAGCAGCCAAGATCGCGGGAGCTCCTACAATGAGCAGTTCTTC,CASSQDRGSSYNEQFF
-,TRBJ1-1,-,TRBV5-4,TGTGCCAGCAGCTTTTATCGAGGCTTGAACACTGAAGCTTTCTTT,CASSFYRGLNTEAFF
-,TRBJ1-4,TRBD1,TRBV25-1,TGTGCCAGCAGTTCCGACAGGGGGCTGGGATGGACTAATGAAAAACTGTTTTTT,CASSSDRGLGWTNEKLFF
once,TRBJ1-1,TRBD1,TRBV6-5,TGTGCCAGCACCACAACCTGGGACAGCCTTTCTTTCTTT,CASTTTWDSLSFF
once,TRBJ2-2,TRBD2,TRBV4-1,TGCGCCAGCAGCCAAGATCGGGGTAGCGGGTCGATAGGTAGCGGGGAGCTGTTTTTT,CASSQDRGSGSIGSGELFF
-,TRBJ1-1,TRBD1,TRBV18,TGTGCCAGCTCACCACCGGGGACAGGGAGCACTGAAGCTTTCTTT,CASSPPGTGSTEAFF
-,TRBJ1-2,-,TRBV11-2,TGTGCCAGCAGCTTAAACAGGGCGTACTATGGCTACACCTTC,CASSLNRAYYGYTF
-,TRBJ1-5,-,TRBV24-1,TGTGCCACCGGGCAGGGTGGAAATCAGCCCCAGCATTTT,CATGQGGNQPQHF
-,TRBJ1-1,TRBD1,TRBV18,TGTGCCAGCTCAATTGCCGGGACAGGAAACACTGAAGCTTTCTTT,CASSIAGTGNTEAFF
-,TRBJ1-5,-,TRBV5-5,TGTGCCAGCAGCTTGGGGCAATATCAGCCCCAGCATTTT,CASSLGQYQPQHF
-,TRBJ2-7,TRBD1,TRBV7-9,TGTGCCAGCAGCTTAAAATTTACAGGGGGAAGGTCCGAGCAGTACTTC,CASSLKFTGGRSEQYF
-,TRBJ2-5,-,TRBV9,TGTGCCAGCAGCTCCGGACTGAAGGATGAGACCCAGTACTTC,CASSSGLKDETQYF
-,TRBJ2-1,-,TRBV5-1,TGCGCCAGCAGCTCGCCCCACGTGGAGGCAACCCGGGGGATGACCTACAATGAGCAGTTCTTC,CASSSPHVEATRGMTYNEQFF
-,TRBJ2-1,-,TRBV18,TGTGCCAGCTCACCATTGTCCAGCGGGCTGAGCTCCTACAATGAGCAGTTCTTC,CASSPLSSGLSSYNEQFF
-,TRBJ2-1,TRBD2,TRBV6-2/TRBV6-3,TGTGCCAGCAGTTATGGGACTAGCGTCTACAATGAGCAGTTCTTC,CASSYGTSVYNEQFF
-,TRBJ2-7,TRBD1,TRBV4-1,TGCGCCAGCAGCCAAAGGACAGGAGGCACCTACGAGCAGTACTTC,CASSQRTGGTYEQYF
-,TRBJ2-2,-,TRBV7-9,TGTGCCAGCAGCTTAGTAGTTGTAGAAAAGATCACCGGGGAGCTGTTTTTT,CASSLVVVEKITGELFF
-,TRBJ1-3,TRBD1,TRBV27,TGTGCCAGCAGTCTACGGACAGGGGCTGGAAACACCATATATTTT,CASSLRTGAGNTIYF
-,TRBJ2-1,-,TRBV25-1,TGTGCCAGCAGTGAATCTTGGAGGGGCGCGGCGGATGAGCAGTTCTTC,CASSESWRGAADEQFF
-,TRBJ2-1,-,TRBV19,TGTGCCAGTAGTGGAGGTTATACAAATGAGCAGTTCTTC,CASSGGYTNEQFF
-,TRBJ1-1,TRBD1,TRBV6-5,TGTGCCAGCAGTCAAAGTGGGGACAGGGGGCGAGCTTTCTTT,CASSQSGDRGRAFF
once,TRBJ1-1,-,TRBV5-1,TGCGCCAGCAGCTCACAGGGTCTGAACACTGAAGCTTTCTTT,CASSSQGLNTEAFF
-,TRBJ2-7,TRBD1,TRBV29-1,TGCAGCGTTGAAACAGGACAGGGGGCCTACGAGCAGTACTTC,CSVETGQGAYEQYF
-,TRBJ1-2,TRBD1,TRBV18,TGTGCCAGCTCACAAATACCGTTGACAGGGGGCGAAAGGGGAGGCTACACCTTC,CASSQIPLTGGERGGYTF
-,TRBJ2-3,-,TRBV4-3,TGCGCCAGCAGCCAAGATCGGTACAGGACACTAAAACGGCCAACAAGCACAGATACGCAGTATTTT,CASSQDRYRTLKRPTSTDTQYF
-,TRBJ1-2,-,TRBV29-1,TGCAGCGTTGAAGGTCAATCAACAGGGGGCTACACCTTC,CSVEGQSTGGYTF
-,TRBJ1-2,-,TRBV9,TGTGCCAGCAGCATTTCGGGGGGGGCGGAGGGCTACACCTTC,CASSISGGAEGYTF
-,TRBJ2-2,TRBD2,TRBV11-3,TGTGCCAGCAGCTCTAGCGGGCGGGACGCACCCGGGGAGCTGTTTTTT,CASSSSGRDAPGELFF
-,TRBJ2-1,-,TRBV7-3,TGTGCCAGCAGCTTAGGGTCAGGCAGGGTCGCCTACAATGAGCAGTTCTTC,CASSLGSGRVAYNEQFF